Listed below are T cell receptor beta chains from one sample, sequenced in a study of cytomegalovirus exposure and HLA in healthy donors. The method was immunoSEQ multiplex PCR; TCRdb's version includes in-frame clones alone and lacks a portion of them. The sample comprises about 82,000 clones, 60% to 80% of which are singletons, and under 7.5% rests with the top ten. The specimen sequenced was PBMCs. Receptor source: a woman in her forties or fifties in good health and CMV-seropositive. The CDR3 runs from the conserved cysteine through the conserved F or W. Fields, in order: V gene, J gene, D gene, CDR3 protein. A D gene is named only where the DNA matches it firmly.

>TRBV18|TRBJ1-1|-
CASSQQVNTEAFF
>TRBV9|TRBJ1-2|-
CASSVGADYGYTF
>TRBV6-4|TRBJ2-1|TRBD2
CASSLVRGLADNEQFF
>TRBV6-6|TRBJ2-1|-
CASSYLNEQFF
>TRBV2|TRBJ2-3|-
CASTGDEGGTQYF
>TRBV14|TRBJ1-2|-
CASSQSFVYGYTF
>TRBV5-6|TRBJ2-5|-
CASSLNRDPETQYF
>TRBV29-1|TRBJ2-7|TRBD2
CSVTGLAGPGGQYF
>TRBV5-1|TRBJ1-3|-
CASSSSSSGNTIYF
>TRBV11-2|TRBJ1-4|TRBD1
CASSPGTGVNEKLFF
>TRBV11-2|TRBJ2-1|TRBD1
CASSQQGVSNEQFF
>TRBV6-1|TRBJ2-1|TRBD2
CASSEGSGSYNEQFF
>TRBV5-4|TRBJ1-2|TRBD1
CASSFSDRDHGYTF
>TRBV5-4|TRBJ2-7|TRBD2
CASSRTSGSSHEQYF
>TRBV19|TRBJ1-1|TRBD1
CASSIGTGVGNTEAFF
>TRBV7-9|TRBJ1-2|TRBD1
CASSPSDRAYGYTF
>TRBV15|TRBJ1-5|-
CATSRDLLGGNQPQHF
>TRBV28|TRBJ2-3|TRBD2
CASSPAGLAGGRGTDTQYF
>TRBV6-5|TRBJ2-1|-
CASSAREGAYNEQFF
>TRBV5-6|TRBJ1-3|TRBD1
CASSQSQGVSGNTIYF
>TRBV7-6|TRBJ2-3|-
CASGGWGSTDTQYF
>TRBV20-1|TRBJ1-2|-
CSASRQHGYTF
>TRBV13|TRBJ2-5|TRBD2
CASSRRGSGRAEETQYF
>TRBV28|TRBJ1-1|-
CASSLGQFYTEAFF
>TRBV5-4|TRBJ2-7|-
CASSPGSYEQYF
>TRBV12-5|TRBJ1-1|-
CASGLGGGLGEAFF
>TRBV2|TRBJ1-1|-
CATRAPTRAEAFF
>TRBV5-1|-|-
CASSLSPGEYEQYF
>TRBV29-1|TRBJ2-7|TRBD1
CSVAGATGGYEQYF
>TRBV7-7|TRBJ2-5|TRBD1
CASSPRQGAQETQYF
>TRBV19|TRBJ2-5|-
CASKNSRSGETQYF
>TRBV10-2|TRBJ2-7|TRBD1
CASSGTGGRYEQYF
>TRBV27|TRBJ2-7|-
CASSQPRDSDEQYF
>TRBV11-2|TRBJ1-2|TRBD1
CASRPAGTVAYTF
>TRBV5-4|TRBJ2-3|-
CASSLSRISTDTQYF
>TRBV5-6|TRBJ2-4|TRBD2
CASSLVTSGRKADIQYF
>TRBV7-9|TRBJ2-7|TRBD1
CASSDRGPRGEQYF
>TRBV5-1|TRBJ1-2|TRBD1
CASSSRGTQGGYYGYTF
>TRBV19|TRBJ1-5|TRBD1
CASSGTGGAIHQPQHF
>TRBV9|TRBJ2-2|-
CASSVFSPLGGNTGELFF
>TRBV11-2|TRBJ2-5|-
CASSPVVVAVYQETQYF
>TRBV27|TRBJ1-2|-
CASSLTGAYGYTF